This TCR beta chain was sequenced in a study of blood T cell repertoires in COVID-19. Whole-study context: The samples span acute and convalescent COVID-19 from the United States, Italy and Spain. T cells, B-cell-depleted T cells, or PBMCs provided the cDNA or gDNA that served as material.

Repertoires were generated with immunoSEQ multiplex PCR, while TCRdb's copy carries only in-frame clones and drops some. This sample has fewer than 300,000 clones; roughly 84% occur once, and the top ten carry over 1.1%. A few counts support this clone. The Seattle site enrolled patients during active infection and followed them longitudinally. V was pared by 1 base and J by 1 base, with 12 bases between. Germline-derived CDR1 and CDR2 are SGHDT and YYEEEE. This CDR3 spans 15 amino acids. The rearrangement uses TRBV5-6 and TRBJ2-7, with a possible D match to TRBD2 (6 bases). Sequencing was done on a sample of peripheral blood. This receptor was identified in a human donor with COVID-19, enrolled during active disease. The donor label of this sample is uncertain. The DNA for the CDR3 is TGTGCCAGCAGCTTGCAGGGAGGAGGATCCTACGAGCAGTACTTC. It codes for CASSLQGGGSYEQYF.